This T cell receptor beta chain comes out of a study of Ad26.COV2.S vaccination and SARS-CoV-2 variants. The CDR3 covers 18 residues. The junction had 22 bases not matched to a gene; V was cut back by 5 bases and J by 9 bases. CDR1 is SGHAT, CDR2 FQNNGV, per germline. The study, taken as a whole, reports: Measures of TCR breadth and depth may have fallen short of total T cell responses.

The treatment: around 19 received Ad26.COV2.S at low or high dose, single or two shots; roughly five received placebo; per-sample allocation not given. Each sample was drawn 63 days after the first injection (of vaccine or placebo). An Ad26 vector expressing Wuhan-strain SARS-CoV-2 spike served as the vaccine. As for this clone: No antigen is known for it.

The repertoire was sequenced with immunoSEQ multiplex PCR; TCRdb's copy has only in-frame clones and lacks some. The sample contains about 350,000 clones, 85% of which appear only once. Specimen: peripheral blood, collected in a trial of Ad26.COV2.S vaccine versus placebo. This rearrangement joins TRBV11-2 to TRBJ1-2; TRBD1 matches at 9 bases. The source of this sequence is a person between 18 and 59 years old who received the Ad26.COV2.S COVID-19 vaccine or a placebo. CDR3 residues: CASSQLKKQGARGGSYTF. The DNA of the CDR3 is TGTGCCAGCAGCCAACTCAAAAAACAGGGGGCGCGCGGCGGGAGCTACACCTTC.